Below, 11 T cell receptor beta chains from the same sample are listed, as sequenced in a study of spatial heterogeneity in lung cancer. Time point meaning: blood at routine non-recurrence follow-up after resection. TCRdb redid the calling of the 5' RACE reads with MiXCR, one entry per CDR3 protein. Found here are some 43,000 distinct CDR3 sequences, about 10% of them singletons; the top ten hold roughly a sixth. Sequencing used PBMCs, obtained at follow-up. All receptors come from a female donor with early-stage non-small cell lung cancer.

The chain recombines TRBV20-1 with TRBJ2-1; D unresolved. Trimming left V 0 bases short and J 1 base short, with 13 bases between. The length of the CDR3 is 16 residues. The V gene's germline CDR1 is DFQATT and CDR2 SNEGSKA (reference sequence). CDR3 region: CSARDSRGSSYNEQFF. The CDR3 bases are TGCAGTGCTAGAGATTCTCGAGGCTCTTCCTACAATGAGCAGTTCTTC.

This clonotype was picked up a small number of times. This rearrangement joins TRBV19 to TRBJ2-7, with 7 bases aligning to TRBD1. J was trimmed by 6 bases and V by 6 bases; bases with no gene match: 8. The CDR3 spans 13 residues. Per germline, CDR1 LNHDA and CDR2 SQIVND (reference sequence). CDR3 sequence reads: CASSGTVEGEQYF. The DNA of the CDR3 is TGTGCCAGTAGCGGGACAGTCGAAGGCGAGCAGTACTTC.

This clonotype was seen at least ten times. V gene TRBV5-1 combines with J gene TRBJ1-6; D is unclear. Germline V gene data show CDR1 as SGHRS and CDR2 as YFSETQ. V lost 4 bases, J lost 4 bases, and 9 bases lay in between. The CDR3 extends over 14 amino acids. DNA for the CDR3: TGCGCCAGCAGCCTAGGGCTTTATAATTCACCCCTCCACTTT. This gives the protein CASSLGLYNSPLHF.

This sequence joins TRBV28 and TRBJ2-4; TRBD1 aligns across 9 bases. Germline V gene data show CDR1 as MDHEN and CDR2 as SYDVKM. The CDR3 runs 16 residues. V shed 5 bases and J 2 bases; nucleotides not matched to a gene: 7. The CDR3: CASSPLTGGTKNIQYF. The CDR3 DNA is TGTGCCAGCAGTCCCTTGACAGGGGGGACCAAAAACATTCAGTACTTC. Looking up the rest from reference TRBV28 and TRBJ2-4 gives the full variable domain: DVKVTQSSRYLVKRTGEKVFLECVQDMDHENMFWYRQDPGLGLRLIYFSYDVKMKEKGDIPEGYSVSREKKERFSLILESASTNQTSMYLCASSPLTGGTKNIQYFGAGTRLSVL.

This clonotype was detected only a few times. This rearrangement joins TRBV6-2 or TRBV6-3 to TRBJ2-1, with 13 bases lining up with TRBD2. This CDR3 is built from 17 residues. Germline V gene sequence: CDR1 MNHEY, CDR2 SVGEGT. Losses at the gene ends were 0 bases for V and 6 bases for J; bases not matched to a gene: 5. In DNA form, the CDR3 reads TGTGCCAGCAGTTACTCACTAGCGGGGGGGGCCAGCAATGAGCAGTTCTTC. Translated: CASSYSLAGGASNEQFF.

This clonotype was detected only a few times. V gene TRBV5-1 combines with J gene TRBJ2-2, with 11 bases matching TRBD2. The junction had 8 bases not matched to a gene; V was cut back by 5 bases and J by 2 bases. The CDR3 consists of 17 residues. Germline V CDR1 and CDR2: SGHRS, YFSETQ. The CDR3 loop is CASRPGLAGGNTGELFF. CDR3 nucleotide sequence: TGCGCCAGCAGGCCTGGACTAGCGGGCGGTAACACCGGGGAGCTGTTTTTT.

This clonotype was observed many times. The chain joins TRBV6-2 or TRBV6-3 to TRBJ2-3, with 13 bases that match TRBD2. The CDR3 length is 17 residues. The V gene end was trimmed by 6 bases and the J gene end by 0 bases; junction bases not matched to a gene: 6. CDR1 and CDR2 (germline): MNHEY, SVGEGT. The CDR3 loop is CASRLRTSGGSTDTQYF. DNA for the CDR3: TGTGCCAGCAGACTGAGGACTAGCGGGGGCAGCACAGATACGCAGTATTTT.

This clonotype was seen a handful of times. This chain joins TRBV12-3 or TRBV12-4 and TRBJ2-1, with D perhaps given as TRBD1 or TRBD2 (5 bases each). The CDR3 runs 15 residues. Trimming removed 5 bases from V and 3 bases from J, with 14 bases in between. CDR3 in amino acids: CASSPPGPNYNEQFF. CDR3 nucleotide sequence: TGTGCCAGCAGTCCCCCGGGACCGAACTACAATGAGCAGTTCTTC.

The J gene is TRBJ1-6, the V gene TRBV7-3; TRBD1 is a possible D gene (5 bases). In germline, CDR1 is SGHTA, CDR2 FQGTGA. Trimming pared 8 bases from V and 4 bases from J, leaving 24 bases between. The CDR3 is 18 amino acids. CDR3 in amino acids: CASVTQRGARLYNSPLHF. The CDR3 region has the DNA TGTGCCAGCGTAACCCAGAGGGGCGCCCGACTTTATAATTCACCCCTCCACTTT. The complete variable domain, with remaining parts taken from reference TRBV7-3 and TRBJ1-6, reads GAGVSQTPSNKVTEKGKYVELRCDPISGHTALYWYRQSLGQGPEFLIYFQGTGAADDSGLPNDRFFAVRPEGSVSTLKIQRTERGDSAVYLCASVTQRGARLYNSPLHFGNGTRLTVT.

This clonotype was found a few times. The chain carries TRBV29-1 and TRBJ1-3; D not certain. Trimming took 1 base from V and 4 from J, leaving 5 bases between them. CDR3 size: 12 residues. Per germline, CDR1 SQVTM and CDR2 ANQGSEA. In DNA form, the CDR3 reads TGCAGCGTTGAAGCGGGAGGAAACACCATATATTTT. This sequence encodes CSVEAGGNTIYF.

This clonotype was observed at least ten times. The V call is TRBV12-3 or TRBV12-4, the J call TRBJ2-2; 7 nucleotides agree with TRBD2. This CDR3 comprises 18 residues. V was pared by 6 bases and J by 1 base, with 14 bases of the junction left unmatched. The CDR3 is CASSQQLAGVGNTGELFF. The CDR3, as DNA: TGTGCCAGCAGCCAACAGCTCGCGGGGGTCGGGAACACCGGGGAGCTGTTTTTT.